The clone carrying this T cell receptor beta chain was recorded at least ten times. Its target is not known. V was clipped by 2 bases and J by 5 bases, with 16 bases between them. The V gene's germline CDR1 is DFQATT and CDR2 SNEGSKA (reference sequence). This CDR3 region has 14 residues. The sample originates from a study of T-cell reconstitution after alpha-beta-depleted transplantation in children. Study-wide findings and caveats: Where alpha-beta T cells came from about two months after transplant was reportedly several hundred expanded graft clones. From newly produced T cells came most of the T-cell counts and diversity one year after transplant.

Preparation of the TCRbeta library involved a method that used unique molecular identifiers. TCRdb re-derived calls from the PCR reads in MiXCR, one entry per CDR3 protein. The profile shows approximately 520,000 distinct CDR3 sequences, 11% of them singletons. The receptor's source is a female patient aged 2-15 years who had a stem cell transplant for aplastic anemia, so the T cells may come from the graft donor. V and J are TRBV20-1 and TRBJ2-7; D is possibly TRBD2 (5 bases). The source material was PBMCs, mostly from graft donor cells, sampled 180 days after TCRalphabeta/CD19-depleted stem cell transplant. The CDR3 nucleotides are TGCAGTGCTAGACGGGGAGCAGCTAGCCACGAGCAGTACGTC. Amino acid sequence: CSARRGAASHEQYV.